Listed below are T cell receptor beta chains from one sample, sequenced in a study of blood T cell repertoires in COVID-19. Assay: immunoSEQ multiplex PCR; the TCRdb copy retains only in-frame clones and omits some. The repertoire holds some 250,000 clones, around 90% seen once, with approximately 5.1% in the top ten. The sequenced sample consisted of peripheral blood. The origin of the receptors is an older woman with COVID-19, enrolled during active disease. Both conserved end residues are part of each CDR3. D genes are given only for firm matches. Where a row states a size, it is once, few, many or the class of an expanded clone; other rows omit it.

clone size: NA; J gene: TRBJ2-1; D gene: NA; V gene: TRBV7-3; CDR3 protein: CASSTVQGNHEQFF; CDR3 DNA: TGTGCCAGCAGCACAGTGCAAGGCAACCATGAGCAGTTCTTC
clone size: NA; J gene: TRBJ2-1; D gene: NA; V gene: TRBV5-4; CDR3 protein: CASSLRRPVTDEQFF; CDR3 DNA: TGTGCCAGCAGCTTGAGGCGGCCCGTCACCGATGAGCAGTTCTTC
clone size: NA; J gene: TRBJ1-1; D gene: TRBD1; V gene: TRBV10-3; CDR3 protein: CAIREAQGLNTEAFF; CDR3 DNA: TGTGCCATCAGGGAGGCACAGGGGTTGAACACTGAAGCTTTCTTT
clone size: few; J gene: TRBJ2-7; D gene: TRBD1; V gene: TRBV10-3; CDR3 protein: CAISRQGKYEQYF; CDR3 DNA: TGTGCCATCAGCCGACAGGGGAAGTACGAGCAGTACTTC
clone size: NA; J gene: TRBJ2-3; D gene: TRBD1; V gene: TRBV7-2; CDR3 protein: CASSLGTGGDTQYF; CDR3 DNA: TGTGCCAGCAGCTTAGGGACAGGGGGGGATACGCAGTATTTT
clone size: NA; J gene: TRBJ1-6; D gene: NA; V gene: TRBV4-1; CDR3 protein: CASSLVRGYNSPLHF; CDR3 DNA: TGCGCCAGCAGCCTCGTCCGGGGCTATAATTCACCCCTCCACTTT
clone size: NA; J gene: TRBJ2-6; D gene: TRBD1; V gene: TRBV2; CDR3 protein: CASTQVRGPGANVLTF; CDR3 DNA: TGTGCCAGCACCCAGGTGAGGGGGCCTGGGGCCAACGTCCTGACTTTC
clone size: few; J gene: TRBJ2-7; D gene: NA; V gene: TRBV5-4; CDR3 protein: CASSFDRSYEQYF; CDR3 DNA: TGTGCCAGCAGCTTTGACAGGTCCTACGAGCAGTACTTC
clone size: NA; J gene: TRBJ2-5; D gene: NA; V gene: TRBV6-5; CDR3 protein: CASRNSYGGETQYF; CDR3 DNA: TGTGCCAGCAGAAACAGCTATGGAGGGGAGACCCAGTACTTC
clone size: once; J gene: TRBJ2-3; D gene: NA; V gene: TRBV14; CDR3 protein: CASSPLASGTDTQYF; CDR3 DNA: TGTGCCAGCAGCCCACTGGCTAGCGGCACAGATACGCAGTATTTT
clone size: few; J gene: TRBJ2-1; D gene: TRBD2; V gene: TRBV5-8; CDR3 protein: CASSLRFVAGADEQFF; CDR3 DNA: TGTGCCAGCAGCTTGAGGTTTGTAGCGGGAGCTGATGAGCAGTTCTTC
clone size: NA; J gene: TRBJ2-1; D gene: NA; V gene: TRBV3-1/TRBV3-2; CDR3 protein: CASSQVGGARDEQFF; CDR3 DNA: TGTGCCAGCAGCCAAGTGGGGGGGGCTAGGGATGAGCAGTTCTTC
clone size: NA; J gene: TRBJ1-1; D gene: TRBD1; V gene: TRBV19; CDR3 protein: CASTPGQGSFTEAFF; CDR3 DNA: TGTGCCAGTACCCCCGGACAGGGTAGTTTCACTGAAGCTTTCTTT
clone size: NA; J gene: TRBJ2-1; D gene: NA; V gene: TRBV15; CDR3 protein: CATSRTAVEQFF; CDR3 DNA: TGTGCCACCAGCAGAACAGCAGTGGAGCAGTTCTTC
clone size: NA; J gene: TRBJ2-3; D gene: NA; V gene: TRBV11-3; CDR3 protein: CASSQTGTSTDTQYF; CDR3 DNA: TGTGCCAGCAGCCAGACCGGGACTAGCACAGATACGCAGTATTTT
clone size: NA; J gene: TRBJ2-7; D gene: TRBD2; V gene: TRBV9; CDR3 protein: CASSEAGRSYEQYF; CDR3 DNA: TGTGCCAGCAGCGAAGCGGGAAGGTCCTACGAGCAGTACTTC
clone size: NA; J gene: TRBJ2-7; D gene: TRBD1; V gene: TRBV10-3; CDR3 protein: CAIQGEPQYEQYF; CDR3 DNA: TGTGCCATCCAGGGGGAACCGCAATACGAGCAGTACTTC
clone size: NA; J gene: TRBJ1-6; D gene: TRBD1; V gene: TRBV19; CDR3 protein: CASSISAGGSYNSPLHF; CDR3 DNA: TGTGCCAGTAGTATATCCGCAGGGGGCAGCTATAATTCACCCCTCCACTTT
clone size: few; J gene: TRBJ2-3; D gene: TRBD1; V gene: TRBV28; CDR3 protein: CASREQGADTQYF; CDR3 DNA: TGTGCCAGCAGGGAACAGGGGGCAGATACGCAGTATTTT
clone size: NA; J gene: TRBJ2-2; D gene: TRBD2; V gene: TRBV19; CDR3 protein: CASTRTGLAGDVPGELFF; CDR3 DNA: TGTGCCAGTACAAGAACGGGACTAGCGGGAGATGTGCCCGGGGAGCTGTTTTTT
clone size: NA; J gene: TRBJ1-4; D gene: TRBD1; V gene: TRBV6-5; CDR3 protein: CASSRSTGPAEKLFF; CDR3 DNA: TGTGCCAGCAGTCGTTCGACAGGGCCGGCAGAAAAACTGTTTTTT
clone size: NA; J gene: TRBJ1-1; D gene: TRBD1; V gene: TRBV4-3; CDR3 protein: CASSRSTGDTNTEAFF; CDR3 DNA: TGCGCCAGCAGCCGATCGACAGGGGATACGAACACTGAAGCTTTCTTT
clone size: NA; J gene: TRBJ1-1; D gene: TRBD1; V gene: TRBV5-1; CDR3 protein: CASSGTGNLNTEAFF; CDR3 DNA: TGCGCCAGCAGCGGGACAGGGAATTTGAACACTGAAGCTTTCTTT
clone size: NA; J gene: TRBJ1-5; D gene: NA; V gene: TRBV6-2/TRBV6-3; CDR3 protein: CASSSLIYQPQHF; CDR3 DNA: TGTGCCAGCAGTTCGCTAATTTATCAGCCCCAGCATTTT
clone size: NA; J gene: TRBJ1-2; D gene: NA; V gene: TRBV29-1; CDR3 protein: CSVERGNGYTF; CDR3 DNA: TGCAGCGTTGAAAGAGGAAATGGCTACACCTTC
clone size: once; J gene: TRBJ2-7; D gene: TRBD1; V gene: TRBV10-3; CDR3 protein: CARRQGQGYEQYF; CDR3 DNA: TGTGCCAGACGACAGGGCCAAGGCTACGAGCAGTACTTC